The 18 T cell receptor beta chains listed next were all sequenced from one sample in a study of T cell changes during pregnancy in multiple sclerosis. TCRdb keeps only in-frame clones here, not all; method: immunoSEQ multiplex PCR. The sample yields about 120,000 clones, about 94% seen once. The input for sequencing was peripheral blood, taken before pregnancy. Receptor source: a female donor with multiple sclerosis, enrolled in a pregnancy study.

The chain uses TRBV5-1 and TRBJ2-1; D is uncertain. The CDR3 spans 15 residues. V was trimmed by 0 bases and J by 1 base, leaving 8 bases between them. Germline-derived CDR1 and CDR2 are SGHRS and YFSETQ. CDR3 sequence (DNA): TGCGCCAGCAGCTTGGGAGACTCTTCCTACAATGAGCAGTTCTTC. As protein: CASSLGDSSYNEQFF.

The chain recombines TRBV4-1 with TRBJ1-5, with unresolved D. CDR3 length: 16 amino acids. V shed 0 bases and J shed 0 bases, with 9 bases lying between them. CDR1 and CDR2 (germline): MGHRA, YSYEKL. Here the CDR3 reads CASSQDWPYSNQPQHF. The CDR3 bases are TGCGCCAGCAGCCAAGATTGGCCTTATAGCAATCAGCCCCAGCATTTT.

The chain couples TRBV9 to TRBJ2-5; D gene ambiguous. The CDR3 spans 14 residues. V was trimmed by 0 bases and J by 2 bases, leaving 8 bases between them. Per the germline V gene, CDR1 is SGDLS and CDR2 is YYNGEE. CDR3 protein: CASSVGAAQETQYF. In DNA form, the CDR3 reads TGTGCCAGCAGCGTAGGCGCGGCGCAAGAGACCCAGTACTTC.

The chain combines TRBV7-3 with TRBJ1-2; a weak D match, TRBD1 (5 bases). This CDR3 contains 15 residues. CDR1 and CDR2 (germline): SGHTA, FQGTGA. Trimming stripped 5 bases from V and 2 bases from J, with 15 bases between. DNA for the CDR3: TGTGCCAGCAGCCCCGGAGGGGATAGGAACTATGGCTACACCTTC. Protein sequence: CASSPGGDRNYGYTF.

This chain uses TRBV21-1 with TRBJ2-7; TRBD1 reflects the table's D call only, with no check against the DNA. TRBV21-1 has pseudogene status. The CDR3 totals 17 residues. Here the CDR3 reads CASSKMRNRDSSYEQYF. In nucleotides, the CDR3 is TGTGCCAGCAGCAAAATGCGGAACAGGGACAGCAGCTACGAGCAGTACTTC.

This clone appeared once. The chain carries TRBV27 and TRBJ1-2; 12 nucleotides align to TRBD1. This CDR3 contains 15 residues. The V and J ends lost 2 bases and 8 bases, in that order; junction bases with no gene match: 6. Germline-derived CDR1 and CDR2 are MNHEY and SMNVEV (reference sequence). CDR3: CASSLGDRGRGGYTF. CDR3 sequence (DNA): TGTGCCAGCAGTTTAGGGGACAGGGGGCGAGGGGGCTACACCTTC.

This clone was seen only a few times. The chain joins TRBV28 to TRBJ1-2; 7 positions match TRBD1. With 5 bases clipped from V and 14 bases from J, the junction kept 8 bases outside the gene matches. Germline CDR1 MDHEN, CDR2 SYDVKM. The CDR3 consists of 11 residues. The CDR3 region has the DNA TGTGCCAGCAGTGTCGACAGGGTCTCTACCTTC. It is translated as CASSVDRVSTF.

The rearrangement joins TRBV6-5 to TRBJ1-5; perhaps TRBD1 as D (6 bases). This CDR3 contains 13 residues. V was shortened by 6 bases and J by 14 bases, with 20 bases between the two germline ends. Per germline, CDR1 MNHEY and CDR2 SVGAGI. The CDR3 DNA sequence: TGTGCCAGCAGCCCTTCCCCCAGGGGCGGAAAGCATTTT. This encodes CASSPSPRGGKHF.

J is TRBJ1-1 and V is TRBV7-9, with D maybe TRBD1 (5 bases). Trimming removed 5 bases from V and 4 bases from J, with 14 bases in between. This CDR3 is 14 amino acids long. Germline CDR1 SEHNR, CDR2 FQNEAQ (reference sequence). CDR3 DNA: TGTGCCAGCAGCAATCCAGGGCTAGGCACTGAAGCTTTCTTT. Translated: CASSNPGLGTEAFF.

V gene TRBV6-1 combines with J gene TRBJ2-7; a possible D gene is TRBD2 (6 bases). Germline values: CDR1 MNHNS, CDR2 SASEGT. Trimming left V 8 bases short and J 0 bases short, with 11 bases between. CDR3 length equals 13 residues. Here the CDR3 reads CASRDFASYEQYF. DNA for the CDR3: TGTGCCAGCCGGGACTTTGCCTCCTACGAGCAGTACTTC.

This chain connects TRBV6-5 to TRBJ2-1, with TRBD1 matching 9 bases. Germline V gives CDR1 MNHEY, CDR2 SVGAGI. V was pared by 5 bases and J by 12 bases, with 11 bases of the junction left unmatched. There are 14 residues in the CDR3. In DNA form, the CDR3 reads TGTGCCAGCAGTCACCATCCGACGGACAGGGGGCAGTTCTTC. This codes for CASSHHPTDRGQFF.

V and J are TRBV7-3 and TRBJ1-1; 7 nucleotides line up with TRBD1. The germline gives CDR1 SGHTA, CDR2 FQGTGA. V was clipped by 4 bases and J by 6 bases; unmatched bases: 14. CDR3 length: 16 residues. The CDR3 reads CASSSSGTDFRAEAFF. The CDR3 coding sequence is TGTGCCAGCAGCTCCTCCGGGACAGATTTTCGGGCTGAAGCTTTCTTT.

This clone turned up a few times. V is TRBV5-1 and J is TRBJ2-6; 8 bases fit TRBD2. V dropped 0 bases and J dropped 0; count of bases not matched to a gene: 8. Germline lookup yields CDR1 SGHRS and CDR2 YFSETQ. The CDR3 has 19 residues. CDR3 sequence: CASSLVGQRGISGANVLTF. The CDR3 nucleotides read TGCGCCAGCAGCTTGGTCGGTCAGCGGGGGATCTCTGGGGCCAACGTCCTGACTTTC.

The chain is built from TRBV5-5 and TRBJ2-7; 11 positions match TRBD2. The CDR3 consists of 17 residues. Looked up from germline, CDR1 is SGHKS and CDR2 is YYEKEE (reference sequence). V was pared by 0 bases and J by 2 bases, with 7 bases of the junction left unmatched. The CDR3 region is CASSLAGLAAPPYEQYF. The CDR3 DNA reads TGTGCCAGCAGCTTGGCGGGACTAGCGGCGCCGCCCTACGAGCAGTACTTC.

This chain links TRBV19 with TRBJ1-2; 8 bases map to TRBD1. With V trimmed by 6 bases and J by 3 bases, 0 bases remained unmatched. The CDR3 runs 12 residues. Germline CDR1 reads LNHDA; CDR2 reads SQIVND (reference sequence). The CDR3 is CASRQGDYGYTF. CDR3 in DNA: TGTGCCAGTAGACAGGGGGACTATGGCTACACCTTC.

This clone was detected once. The chain uses TRBV5-4 and TRBJ2-1; 13 bases match TRBD2. In germline, CDR1 is SGHNT, CDR2 YYREEE (reference sequence). The CDR3 is made up of 17 amino acids. V was pared by 0 bases and J by 8 bases, with 8 bases of the junction left unmatched. CDR3 coding DNA: TGTGCCAGCAGCTTGGCTACCGGGACTAGCGGGATATATGAGCAGTTCTTC. Encoded protein: CASSLATGTSGIYEQFF.

This sequence joins TRBV7-2 and TRBJ2-6, with D tentatively TRBD2 (7 bases). V lost 6 bases, J lost 4 bases, and 16 bases lay in between. CDR1 SGHTA and CDR2 FQGNSA come from the germline V gene. The CDR3 is made up of 16 amino acids. The CDR3 reads CASSSRGGRGANVLTF. CDR3 coding DNA: TGTGCCAGCAGTTCGAGGGGGGGGAGGGGGGCCAACGTCCTGACTTTC.

V gene TRBV2 combines with J gene TRBJ2-5; the D gene is possibly TRBD1 (6 bases). Germline CDR1 is SNHLY and CDR2 is FYNNEI. This CDR3 region has 14 residues. Trimming shortened V by 7 bases and J by 2 bases, and 14 bases separated the two germline ends. The CDR3 nucleotides are TGTGCCAGCAAAGAGTGGGACACACAAGAGACCCAGTACTTC. Protein sequence: CASKEWDTQETQYF. Variable domain in full (rest from reference TRBV2 and TRBJ2-5): EPEVTQTPSHQVTQMGQEVILRCVPISNHLYFYWYRQILGQKVEFLVSFYNNEISEKSEIFDDQFSVERPDGSNFTLKIRSTKLEDSAMYFCASKEWDTQETQYFGPGTRLLVL.